Presented here are 32 T cell receptor beta chains from one specimen sequenced in a study of blood T cell repertoires in COVID-19. Assay used: immunoSEQ multiplex PCR; TCRdb lists only in-frame clones, some missing. The repertoire holds 200,000 to 250,000 clones, about 83% seen once, with less than 4% in the top ten. Sample: PBMCs or T cells enriched from blood (not recorded which). The receptors stem from a woman in her thirties or forties who had been exposed to COVID-19.

The chain recombines TRBV23-1 with TRBJ2-3, with a weak D call TRBD1 (5 bases). TRBV23-1 is filed as an ORF, its function uncertain. The V gene lost 0 bases and the J gene lost 0 bases, with 10 bases spanning the gap. This CDR3 has 16 residues. The CDR3 coding sequence is TGCGCCAGCAGTCAATCGGTGACAGCTAGCACAGATACGCAGTATTTT. Its translation is CASSQSVTASTDTQYF.

The rearrangement uses TRBV30 and TRBJ1-5; 8 bases line up with TRBD1. V was clipped by 0 bases and J by 6 bases; unmatched bases: 7. This CDR3 is 15 amino acids long. The germline V gene encodes CDR1 GTSNPN and CDR2 SVGIG (reference sequence). The CDR3 is CAWSVSGGAGQPQHF. The CDR3 DNA reads TGTGCCTGGAGTGTATCAGGGGGCGCCGGTCAGCCCCAGCATTTT.

V is TRBV3-1 (or the pseudogene TRBV3-2) and J is TRBJ2-3; 7 bases match TRBD1. This CDR3 region has 16 residues. Germline V gene data show CDR1 as LGHDT and CDR2 as YNNKEL (reference sequence). Trimming cost V 0 bases and J 1 base; bases outside gene matches: 4. The CDR3 sequence is CASSQERGLGTDTQYF. For the CDR3, the DNA is TGTGCCAGCAGCCAAGAAAGGGGGCTAGGCACAGATACGCAGTATTTT.

Only one count was recorded for this clone. The chain links TRBV3-1 (or the pseudogene TRBV3-2) to TRBJ2-3; 7 bases match TRBD2. CDR1 and CDR2 from the germline V gene are LGHDT and YNNKEL (reference sequence). CDR3 size: 16 residues. The junction had 10 bases not matched to a gene; V was cut back by 4 bases and J by 3 bases. CDR3 bases: TGTGCCAGCAGCCTCTCACAGCGGGGACTAACAGATACGCAGTATTTT. This sequence encodes CASSLSQRGLTDTQYF.

This sequence joins TRBV28 and TRBJ1-3; D may be TRBD1 (6 bases). Germline CDR1 reads MDHEN; CDR2 reads SYDVKM. V dropped 5 bases and J dropped 3 bases, with 26 bases sitting between them. The CDR3 spans 19 residues. Here the CDR3 reads CASSRWTVRKERGGNTIYF. DNA for the CDR3: TGTGCCAGCAGTCGTTGGACAGTGAGGAAAGAACGGGGTGGAAACACCATATATTTT. Complete variable domain (other parts from reference TRBV28 and TRBJ1-3): DVKVTQSSRYLVKRTGEKVFLECVQDMDHENMFWYRQDPGLGLRLIYFSYDVKMKEKGDIPEGYSVSREKKERFSLILESASTNQTSMYLCASSRWTVRKERGGNTIYFGEGSWLTVV.

The chain employs TRBV12-5 and TRBJ2-7; maybe TRBD2 (6 bases). CDR1 LGHNT and CDR2 FRNRAP come from the germline V gene. This CDR3 is 15 amino acids long. V lost 0 bases and J lost 0, with 9 bases in between. The CDR3 is CASGLVPAGSYEQYF. DNA of the CDR3: TGTGCTAGTGGTTTGGTACCAGCGGGCTCCTACGAGCAGTACTTC.

The V and J genes are TRBV21-1 and TRBJ2-3; TRBD2, the D gene given by the table, was not confirmed from the DNA. TRBV21-1 is a recognized pseudogene. This CDR3 contains 15 residues. The CDR3 DNA reads as TGTGCCAGCAGCGGACGGGAGGGGTCCACAGATACGCAGTATTTT. It codes for CASSGREGSTDTQYF.

The rearrangement links TRBV10-2 to TRBJ2-1, with D possibly matching TRBD2 (7 bases). The V gene's germline CDR1 is WSHSY and CDR2 SAAADI. CDR3 size: 16 residues. Trimming cost V 3 bases and J 4 bases, with 16 bases left between them. CDR3 amino acids: CASSDRAGAIYNEQFF. CDR3 DNA sequence: TGCGCCAGCAGTGACCGGGCGGGGGCGATATACAATGAGCAGTTCTTC.

This chain joins TRBV6-5 and TRBJ1-1; D unclear. Germline V lookup: CDR1 MNHEY, CDR2 SVGAGI. The CDR3 consists of 11 residues. The ends were cut back, 10 bases at V and 4 bases at J, with 10 bases in the middle. CDR3 DNA sequence: TGTGCCACGACTGGGTTCACTGAAGCTTTCTTT. This translates into CATTGFTEAFF.

The rearrangement links TRBV4-2 to TRBJ2-1; 16 bases match TRBD2. The CDR3 runs 18 residues. The germline V gene encodes CDR1 LGHNA and CDR2 YNFKEQ. Unmatched junction bases numbered 12, after V lost 4 bases and J lost 9 bases. This CDR3 reads CASSRASGTSGGAGEQFF. The CDR3 nucleotides read TGTGCCAGCAGCCGCGCTTCCGGGACTAGCGGGGGGGCGGGTGAGCAGTTCTTC.

This clone was counted once. The V gene is TRBV10-3, the J gene TRBJ2-3, with 14 bases fitting TRBD2. CDR1 ENHRY and CDR2 SYGVKD come from the germline V gene. There are 17 residues in the CDR3. V dropped 6 bases and J dropped 1; count of bases not matched to a gene: 6. The CDR3 loop is CAISRLAGGLGTDTQYF. The CDR3 nucleotides read TGTGCCATCAGCCGACTAGCGGGGGGGCTCGGCACAGATACGCAGTATTTT.

The sample holds one count of this clone. V and J are TRBV5-1 and TRBJ2-7, with D perhaps TRBD2 (7 bases). Trimming removed 0 bases at V and 2 bases at J, with 12 bases between. CDR1 and CDR2 from the germline V gene are SGHRS and YFSETQ. The CDR3 is made up of 15 amino acids. Here the CDR3 reads CASSLEQGGTYEQYF. In DNA form, the CDR3 reads TGCGCCAGCAGCTTGGAACAGGGAGGGACCTACGAGCAGTACTTC.

The chain employs TRBV10-3 and TRBJ1-4; D remains unclear. The CDR3 covers 12 residues. V dropped 8 bases and J dropped 7 bases, with 11 bases sitting between them. CDR1 and CDR2 from the germline V gene are ENHRY and SYGVKD. The CDR3, as DNA: TGTGCCATCGGGAGAGGGCCTGAAAAACTGTTTTTT. Residues: CAIGRGPEKLFF.

This chain uses TRBV30 with TRBJ2-7; D call uncertain. This CDR3 has 11 amino acids. Germline values: CDR1 GTSNPN, CDR2 SVGIG (reference sequence). The V end was cut by 0 bases, the J end by 7 bases, with 7 bases between. The CDR3 loop reads CAWSVHGEQYF. For the CDR3, the DNA is TGTGCCTGGAGTGTACACGGGGAGCAGTACTTC.

V is TRBV27 and J is TRBJ1-2; 7 nucleotides line up with TRBD1. Trimming cost V 3 bases and J 2 bases; bases outside gene matches: 6. The CDR3 loop spans 15 amino acids. Germline-derived CDR1 and CDR2 are MNHEY and SMNVEV (reference sequence). This CDR3 is CASSFMTGRNYGYTF. CDR3 DNA: TGTGCCAGCAGTTTCATGACAGGGCGGAACTATGGCTACACCTTC.

The V gene is TRBV3-1 (or the pseudogene TRBV3-2), the J gene TRBJ1-3; tentatively, D is TRBD1 (5 bases). The germline V gene has CDR1 LGHDT and CDR2 YNNKEL (reference sequence). Trimming removed 0 bases from V and 5 bases from J, with 14 bases in between. CDR3 size: 16 residues. DNA for the CDR3: TGTGCCAGCAGCCAAGATCGGCAGGGATCCAGAAACACCATATATTTT. Translation gives CASSQDRQGSRNTIYF.

The J gene is TRBJ2-7, the V gene TRBV28; maybe TRBD1 (5 bases). With 7 bases removed from V and 3 bases from J, the gap between germline ends came to 13 bases. The CDR3 has 13 residues. Germline CDR1 reads MDHEN; CDR2 reads SYDVKM. The CDR3 region is CASKTQGDYEQYF. DNA of the CDR3: TGTGCCAGCAAAACCCAAGGGGACTACGAGCAGTACTTC.

The rearrangement uses TRBV7-3 and TRBJ2-5, with 10 bases matching TRBD2. CDR1 and CDR2 (germline): SGHTA, FQGTGA. V was pared by 6 bases and J by 5 bases, with 9 bases of the junction left unmatched. The CDR3 spans 15 residues. The CDR3 spells CASSEAGGHFETQYF. CDR3 bases: TGTGCCAGCAGTGAAGCGGGGGGGCACTTTGAGACCCAGTACTTC.

The sample holds a few counts of this clone. J is TRBJ1-5 and V is TRBV19; 9 positions agree with TRBD1. V shed 7 bases and J 2 bases; nucleotides not matched to a gene: 9. CDR3 size: 16 residues. Germline assignment: CDR1 LNHDA and CDR2 SQIVND (reference sequence). CDR3 sequence (DNA): TGTGCCAGTATGGAGGACAGGGGTCGGGGCAATCAGCCCCAGCATTTT. Its protein product is CASMEDRGRGNQPQHF.

The chain has TRBV1 and TRBJ2-1; TRBD2 is the table's D call and was not checked against the DNA. TRBV1 is annotated as a pseudogene. The CDR3 runs 13 residues. The CDR3 region is CTSSAGLAGEQFF. The CDR3 region has the DNA TGCACCAGCAGTGCAGGACTAGCGGGTGAGCAGTTCTTC.

The chain is built from TRBV30 and TRBJ1-1; TRBD1 might be the D (5 bases). Germline-derived CDR1 and CDR2 are GTSNPN and SVGIG (reference sequence). V lost 0 bases to trimming and J lost 5 bases, with 10 bases between them. This CDR3 spans 13 amino acids. The chain's CDR3 is CAWSVSGWTEAFF. The CDR3 DNA reads TGTGCCTGGAGTGTGTCAGGGTGGACTGAAGCTTTCTTT.

V and J are TRBV19 and TRBJ1-5, with D perhaps matching TRBD1 (6 bases). V lost 1 base, J lost 1 base, and 11 bases lay in between. This CDR3 is built from 16 residues. The germline V gene encodes CDR1 LNHDA and CDR2 SQIVND (reference sequence). The CDR3 here is CASSIGGQRSNQPQHF. As DNA, the CDR3 is TGTGCCAGTAGTATAGGAGGACAGCGAAGCAATCAGCCCCAGCATTTT.

The chain employs TRBV11-2 and TRBJ2-1; 7 positions match TRBD2. Germline assignment: CDR1 SGHAT and CDR2 FQNNGV. The CDR3 is made up of 16 amino acids. V was clipped by 3 bases and J by 7 bases; unmatched bases: 12. CDR3 in amino acids: CASSLWGGDGDNEQFF. As DNA, the CDR3 is TGTGCCAGCAGCTTGTGGGGGGGGGATGGCGATAATGAGCAGTTCTTC. Filled out from reference TRBV11-2 and TRBJ2-1, the complete variable domain reads EAGVAQSPRYKIIEKRQSVAFWCNPISGHATLYWYQQILGQGPKLLIQFQNNGVVDDSQLPKDRFSAERLKGVDSTLKIQPAKLEDSAVYLCASSLWGGDGDNEQFFGPGTRLTVL.

The chain has TRBV15 and TRBJ2-7; 12 bases agree with TRBD2. Germline CDR1 is LNHNV and CDR2 is YYDKDF (reference sequence). This CDR3 spans 14 amino acids. The V segment lost 6 bases and the J segment 6 bases; nucleotides outside the gene matches: 6. CDR3 nucleotide sequence: TGTGCCACCAGGGCTAGCGGGGGGGCAGGCGAGCAGTACTTC. Translated, it gives CATRASGGAGEQYF.

This clone occurred a few times. This chain connects TRBV2 to TRBJ1-5, with D maybe TRBD1 (5 bases). Germline-derived CDR1 and CDR2 are SNHLY and FYNNEI. V lost 7 bases and J 1 base, leaving 8 bases between the germline ends. The CDR3 is 13 amino acids. CDR3 region: CASNRGSNQPQHF. Written as DNA, the CDR3 is TGTGCCAGCAATCGGGGGAGCAATCAGCCCCAGCATTTT.

V and J are TRBV30 and TRBJ2-1; TRBD1 might be the D (6 bases). V gave up 2 bases and J gave up 5 bases, with 7 bases separating them. CDR1 GTSNPN and CDR2 SVGIG come from the germline V gene (reference sequence). The CDR3 is made up of 12 amino acids. This CDR3 reads CAWSSGDNEQFF. CDR3 DNA sequence: TGTGCCTGGAGTTCAGGGGACAATGAGCAGTTCTTC.

The V call is TRBV18, the J call TRBJ1-5; D is unclear. The V gene's germline CDR1 is KGHSH and CDR2 LQKENI. Trimming cost V 5 bases and J 5 bases, with 7 bases left between them. The CDR3 length is 12 residues. The CDR3 protein is CASSTYDQPQHF. The CDR3 DNA reads as TGTGCCAGCTCAACCTACGATCAGCCCCAGCATTTT.

The rearrangement links TRBV15 to TRBJ1-1; 7 bases map to TRBD1. Germline values: CDR1 LNHNV, CDR2 YYDKDF (reference sequence). This CDR3 is 14 amino acids long. V shed 3 bases and J 4 bases; nucleotides not matched to a gene: 5. For the CDR3, the DNA is TGTGCCACCAGCAGGGACAGGTCTCTCACTGAAGCTTTCTTT. Its translation is CATSRDRSLTEAFF.

V gene TRBV11-3 combines with J gene TRBJ2-7, with 8 bases fitting TRBD2. The germline gives CDR1 SGHNT, CDR2 YENEEA. V lost 1 base, J lost 2 bases, and 1 base stayed unmatched. The CDR3 is made up of 14 amino acids. As DNA, the CDR3 is TGTGCCAGCAGCTTAGGAGCGGGGGCCTACGAGCAGTACTTC. Translation gives CASSLGAGAYEQYF.

The genes are TRBV27 and TRBJ2-7; possibly TRBD1 for D (6 bases). V gave up 6 bases and J gave up 3 bases, with 18 bases separating them. CDR1 is MNHEY and CDR2 is SMNVEV in the germline V gene (reference sequence). This CDR3 spans 15 amino acids. CDR3: CASSSRRGRYYEQYF. CDR3 DNA: TGTGCCAGCAGCTCTCGTAGGGGGAGATACTACGAGCAGTACTTC.

CDR3 in DNA: TGCGCCAGCAGCTTGGGCTCGGGTTCTAGCAATCAGCCCCAGCATTTT. This translates into CASSLGSGSSNQPQHF. The chain recombines TRBV5-1 with TRBJ1-5; D is uncertain. Germline V CDR1 and CDR2: SGHRS, YFSETQ. The CDR3 is made up of 16 amino acids. Trimming removed 0 bases from V and 0 bases from J, with 10 bases in between. Looking up the rest from reference TRBV5-1 and TRBJ1-5 gives the full variable domain: KAGVTQTPRYLIKTRGQQVTLSCSPISGHRSVSWYQQTPGQGLQFLFEYFSETQRNKGNFPGRFSGRQFSNSRSEMNVSTLELGDSALYLCASSLGSGSSNQPQHFGDGTRLSIL.

The rearrangement uses TRBV5-1 and TRBJ2-5, with D possibly matching TRBD2 (7 bases). The CDR3 is 14 residues long. Germline CDR1 reads SGHRS; CDR2 reads YFSETQ. The V gene lost 4 bases and the J gene lost 5 bases, with 15 bases spanning the gap. The CDR3 bases are TGCGCCAGCAGCGGGGGGGGCCCGGGGGAGACCCAGTACTTC. Its protein product is CASSGGGPGETQYF.